This TCR beta chain stems from a study of read filtering for tumor transcriptome and immune sequencing (dated by TCRdb to 2020 to 2021). Background on the whole study: The cohort consisted of under 20 male and approximately 15 female patients, with a mean age of about 64 years and an age range of about 47 to 85. By revised international staging, eight or nine patients were R-ISS I, some 16 were R-ISS II and over five were R-ISS III. Whole-transcriptome libraries were prepared with the TruSeq RNA Access Library Prep Kit after DNase treatment. Per sample, about 3.5 to 10.27 million TCR-region mapped reads were obtained with IR-seq, compared with only roughly 80 to 1273 with RNA-seq. TCR repertoires obtained by targeted immune repertoire sequencing and by bulk whole-transcriptome sequencing performed on the same bone marrow samples were compared. One main goal was a read-filtering strategy for immune repertoire data, in particular deciding whether clonotypes backed by only one read should be removed.

TCR libraries were built from 300 to 450 ng RNA with the Immunoverse kit, using molecular barcoded adaptors covering alpha/delta and beta/gamma chains. TCR library preparation was performed with the same RNA that was used for transcriptome sequencing. TCR libraries were sequenced on an Illumina HiSeq 4000 with 2 x 150 cycles. Regarding the original processing steps: Using MiXCR, which included quality filtering and error correction, TCR reads were aligned to human V, D, J and C references and then assembled into CDR3 clonotypes. The tcR package in R was used for analysis of clonotype counts and gene usage diversity. Raw mapping reads were checked after the RNA-seq reads had been mapped by STAR aligner version 2.5.3a onto the human GRCh37 genome. To test the effect of sequencing depth on detected clonotypes, IR-seq fastq files were randomly downsampled using Seqtk 1.3. Clones were called with MiXCR by TCRdb after fastp trimmed the public reads at Q25, and only in-frame beta chains were retained. A single entry per CDR3 protein holds the most common genes and DNA from its merged rows. The V and J calls were determined by TCRdb, not by the authors. The table for this sample lists tens of thousands of distinct CDR3 sequences; about 12% of them were counted only once. The top ten clones comprise approximately 15% of the sample.

Judged by its sample share, this clonotype qualifies as medium-sized (0.01 to 0.1%). Its specific antigen is unknown. No quality values exist for individual bases; no much larger clone is one base distant. The CDR3 goes from the cysteine to the phenylalanine over 15 residues. CDR3 DNA only is kept here, 45 bases in frame from base 1. CDR1 and CDR2 were assigned from the germline V gene as SGHRS and YFSETQ. Germline trimming: 4 bases from V, 8 bases from J; junction bases outside gene matches: 4. Bone marrow was sampled from every patient at the time of active disease. Bone marrow mononuclear cells were isolated by Ficoll-Hypaque density gradient centrifugation. Myeloma plasma cells were removed and CD138-negative cells were obtained by negative selection following labeling with CD138 magnetic microbeads on a MACS separator. Purity of the isolated cells was checked by flow cytometry on an Attune NxT using CD138 antibodies. Total RNA was extracted using TRIzol reagent and was quantified on a NanoDrop spectrophotometer. For each patient, paired RNA-seq and IR-seq were run on the CD138-negative bone marrow sample from that patient.

Beyond this particular receptor, the publication reports: When single-read clonotypes were removed, the proportions of shared clonotypes in IR-seq and RNA-seq correlated more strongly. Compared with RNA-seq, IR-seq captured clonotypes at much higher depth and more reliably, and a smaller IR-seq throughput was enough to identify most shared clonotypes. The sorted CD138-negative fraction was not purified T cells but a mixed bone marrow immune population. In IR-seq, single-read clonotypes were roughly 84% of clonotypes but approximately 3.2% of total reads; in RNA-seq they were about three quarters of clonotypes and about 40% of reads.

This clonotype was sampled from a donor at least 40 years old with multiple myeloma. The chain is encoded by TRBV5-1 joined to TRBJ2-1; TRBD2 fits 15 bases in the junction. Material: a population of CD138-negative cells sorted from bone marrow. The intended sense of this specimen's cell subset or site label: bone marrow mononuclear cells depleted of CD138+ plasma/myeloma cells by negative magnetic selection. In nucleotides, the sequence is TGCGCCAGCAGCGGACTAGCGGGAGGGCAAGATGAGCAGTTCTTC. It translates as CASSGLAGGQDEQFF.